Listed below are T cell receptor beta chains from one sample, sequenced in a study of blood T cell repertoires in COVID-19. Here immunoSEQ multiplex PCR was the method, and the copy in TCRdb shows in-frame clones only, minus some. The sample shows roughly 250,000 clones, approximately 90% of them seen only once. Specimen: PBMCs or T cells enriched from blood (not recorded which). The receptors stem from a woman aged 18-29 years who had recovered from COVID-19. Each CDR3 is given with its conserved first and last residue. D genes are given only for firm matches. The size of a clone is reported for some rows only, either as once, few or many, or as a class for expanded clones.

size	V	J	D	DNA	CDR3
-	TRBV20-1	TRBJ1-1	-	TGCAGTGCTAGCAGGAACACTGAAGCTTTCTTT	CSASRNTEAFF
-	TRBV3-1/TRBV3-2	TRBJ1-5	TRBD1	TGTGCCAGCAGCCAGGACAGGATTAATCAGCCCCAGCATTTT	CASSQDRINQPQHF
-	TRBV9	TRBJ1-6	-	TGTGCCAGCAGCGTGCAAGGGGCAGGATCACCCCTCCACTTT	CASSVQGAGSPLHF
-	TRBV15	TRBJ1-2	-	TGTGCCACCAGCAGAGATCTCTCGGCAGGCATAAACTATGGCTACACCTTC	CATSRDLSAGINYGYTF
-	TRBV11-2	TRBJ2-3	-	TGTGCCAGCAGCTTAGGCCTTGGGGGGGGCCTAAGTACAGATACGCAGTATTTT	CASSLGLGGGLSTDTQYF
-	TRBV19	TRBJ2-5	-	TGTGCCAGTAGTATTTCAGGGTTGGAGACCCAGTACTTC	CASSISGLETQYF
once	TRBV27	TRBJ1-1	-	TGTGCCAGCACTAATTTCCCTTCGACTGGGGGGAGGAGGACTGAAGCTTTCTTT	CASTNFPSTGGRRTEAFF
once	TRBV24-1	TRBJ2-5	-	TGTGCCACCAGTGAACACACCCAGGGAGGAAAGACCCAGTACTTC	CATSEHTQGGKTQYF
once	TRBV27	TRBJ2-7	-	TGTGCCAGCAGTTTGGGTTCAGGGCCCGGCGAGCAGTACTTC	CASSLGSGPGEQYF
-	TRBV11-3	TRBJ2-5	-	TGTGCCAGCAGCTTTGGGGGGGGGCCACAAGAGACCCAGTACTTC	CASSFGGGPQETQYF
-	TRBV4-2	TRBJ2-3	TRBD2	TGTGCCAGCAGCCCCCTGGTAGCGGGGGGGTCTAGCACAGATACGCAGTATTTT	CASSPLVAGGSSTDTQYF
-	TRBV11-2	TRBJ1-4	-	TGTGCCAGCAGCGCCGGGGACACCACTAATGAAAAACTGTTTTTT	CASSAGDTTNEKLFF
-	TRBV5-1	TRBJ1-2	-	TGCGCCAGCAGCCCGGGAGTTTTAGGGTCGCCGGGCTACACCTTC	CASSPGVLGSPGYTF
-	TRBV4-1	TRBJ2-1	TRBD2	TGCGCCAGCAGCCAAGGATCTCTGGGGGGGGGCTCCTACAATGAGCAGTTCTTC	CASSQGSLGGGSYNEQFF
once	TRBV9	TRBJ1-2	-	TGTGCCAGCAGCACCCGATCCAACAGCTATGGCTACACCTTC	CASSTRSNSYGYTF
-	TRBV5-1	TRBJ1-4	TRBD1	TGCGCCAGCAGCTATCGGACAGGGGTTGCAACTAATGAAAAACTGTTTTTT	CASSYRTGVATNEKLFF
-	TRBV6-2/TRBV6-3	TRBJ1-4	-	TGTGCCAGCAGCTCTACGTCCTCTAATGAAAAACTGTTTTTT	CASSSTSSNEKLFF
once	TRBV7-9	TRBJ1-1	TRBD1	TGTGCCAGCAGCTTAGGGAGGGGACAGGGCATGTCGATCACTGAAGCTTTCTTT	CASSLGRGQGMSITEAFF
-	TRBV5-6	TRBJ1-2	TRBD1	TGTGCCAGCACCGAGCTTGGTCCAGGGGGCAGCTATGGCTACACCTTC	CASTELGPGGSYGYTF
-	TRBV5-6	TRBJ2-7	TRBD1	TGTGCCAGCAGCTCGAGTTCCGGGACAGGGAGCTCCTACGAGCAGTACTTC	CASSSSSGTGSSYEQYF
-	TRBV30	TRBJ1-2	-	TGTGCCTGGAGTCCGGGGGGGGTAGGGTACACCTTC	CAWSPGGVGYTF
-	TRBV2	TRBJ2-7	-	TGTGCCAGCAAAATAGGACAGATTAGCTCCTACGAGCAGTACTTC	CASKIGQISSYEQYF
-	TRBV3-1/TRBV3-2	TRBJ1-2	TRBD1	TGTGCCAGCAGCCGCTGGACAGGGAATGGCTACACCTTC	CASSRWTGNGYTF
-	TRBV3-1/TRBV3-2	TRBJ2-1	-	TGTGCCAGCAGCCAAGGTTGGGGCTCGAACAATGAGCAGTTCTTC	CASSQGWGSNNEQFF
-	TRBV5-1	TRBJ2-7	TRBD2	TGCGCCAGCGCACCTAGCGGGGGGGCCTACGAGCAGTACTTC	CASAPSGGAYEQYF
-	TRBV6-5	TRBJ1-2	TRBD1	TGTGCCAGCAGTTACGGGGGACAGGGACTATATGGCTACACCTTC	CASSYGGQGLYGYTF
-	TRBV3-1/TRBV3-2	TRBJ1-2	TRBD1	TGTGCCAGCAGCCCTAAATACAGGGGGCGCGACTATGGCTACACCTTC	CASSPKYRGRDYGYTF
-	TRBV7-9	TRBJ1-1	-	TGTGCCAGCAGCCCAGGTCTCAACACTGAAGCTTTCTTT	CASSPGLNTEAFF
-	TRBV28	TRBJ1-6	TRBD1	TGTGCCAGCAGGCGGCAGACAGGGGGGCATTCACCCCTCCACTTT	CASRRQTGGHSPLHF
-	TRBV14	TRBJ1-5	-	TGTGCCAGCAGCTGGAGTAGCAATCAGCCCCAGCATTTT	CASSWSSNQPQHF
-	TRBV2	TRBJ1-4	-	TGTGCCAGCAACAGGGAGTCGAGGGAAAAACTGTTTTTT	CASNRESREKLFF
many	TRBV27	TRBJ2-7	-	TGTGCCAGCAGTTTCCGACAGGGAGGACCCTACGAGCAGTACTTC	CASSFRQGGPYEQYF
-	TRBV3-1/TRBV3-2	TRBJ2-3	TRBD2	TGTGCCAGCAGCCACCGGGGGGGCGAAACAGATACGCAGTATTTT	CASSHRGGETDTQYF
-	TRBV6-5	TRBJ1-1	-	TGTGCCAGCAGTAGAGACAGGGAAGCTTTCTTT	CASSRDREAFF
-	TRBV5-1	TRBJ2-7	TRBD1	TGCGCCAGCAGCTTCGGGGACAGCACCTACGAGCAGTACTTC	CASSFGDSTYEQYF
once	TRBV27	TRBJ1-6	-	TGTGCCAGCAGTTTATTTGGGGGGGGTTCACCCCTCCACTTT	CASSLFGGGSPLHF
-	TRBV5-1	TRBJ2-5	TRBD2	TGCGCCAGCAGCTTGGTGCTAGCGGGGGGTACAGAGACCCAGTACTTC	CASSLVLAGGTETQYF
-	TRBV19	TRBJ2-3	-	TGTGCCATCGGAGGAGATACGCAGTATTTT	CAIGGDTQYF
-	TRBV10-3	TRBJ2-7	-	TGTGCCATCAGTGAACGGGGGAACAGTATCCACGAGCAGTACTTC	CAISERGNSIHEQYF
-	TRBV28	TRBJ2-7	-	TGTGCCAGCAGTTCACGGGTGTCCGAGCAGTACTTC	CASSSRVSEQYF